This TCR beta chain was sequenced in a study of T cells in Graves' hyperthyroidism and ophthalmopathy. This clonotype turned up a few times. TCR beta CDR3 regions were amplified from RNA transcripts. Initially, a first-round RT-PCR of the TCR CDR3 employed the HTBI primer set. TCRdb re-analysed the multiplex PCR reads in MiXCR, keeping a single row per CDR3 protein. The table includes a few hundred thousand distinct CDR3 sequences, roughly 14% detected once. The TCR originated in a woman younger than 45 with Graves' hyperthyroidism. The specimen was blood.

This CDR3 is CATAIAGTSTDTQYF. CDR3 nucleotide sequence: TGCGCCACCGCGATAGCGGGAACTAGCACAGATACGCAGTATTTT. V is TRBV5-1 and J is TRBJ2-3, with 8 nucleotides matching TRBD2. V lost 9 bases to trimming and J lost 0 bases; unmatched junction nucleotides: 9. This CDR3 comprises 15 residues. Germline values: CDR1 SGHRS, CDR2 YFSETQ.